Listed below are T cell receptor beta chains from one sample, sequenced in a study of CD8+CD57+ T cells in acquired aplastic anemia. TCRdb used MiXCR to reprocess the reads, holding one entry per CDR3 protein. The sample holds around 190,000 distinct CDR3 sequences; around 50% are singletons and the top ten take 10% to 15%. Sequenced: sorted CD4+, CD8+, or CD8+CD57+ T cells (not recorded which) from PBMCs. Source of these receptors: a human donor with aplastic anemia. Both conserved end residues are part of each CDR3. Fields, in order: J gene, clone size, V gene, D gene, CDR3 DNA, CDR3 protein. The D gene is left open where the match is weak. Size is omitted from some rows. Given values are once, few, many or a class for expanded clones.

J gene: TRBJ1-5; clone size: once; V gene: TRBV18; D gene: -; CDR3 DNA: TGTGCCAGCTCCCAGCCTTCCCAGCCCCAGCATTTT; CDR3 protein: CASSQPSQPQHF
J gene: TRBJ1-1; clone size: few; V gene: TRBV10-1; D gene: TRBD1; CDR3 DNA: TGCGCCAGCCGACAGGGAGGCGTGAACACTGAAGCTTTCTTT; CDR3 protein: CASRQGGVNTEAFF
J gene: TRBJ1-1; clone size: many; V gene: TRBV5-4; D gene: TRBD1; CDR3 DNA: TGTGCCAGCAACCAGGACAGGTTGAACACTGAAGCTTTCTTT; CDR3 protein: CASNQDRLNTEAFF
J gene: TRBJ2-5; clone size: -; V gene: TRBV7-3; D gene: -; CDR3 DNA: TGTGCCAGCAGCTTATACAACCAAGAGACCCAGTACTTC; CDR3 protein: CASSLYNQETQYF
J gene: TRBJ2-1; clone size: -; V gene: TRBV7-3; D gene: -; CDR3 DNA: TGTACCAGCAGCTTAGGATCATCCTACAATGAGCAGTTCTTC; CDR3 protein: CTSSLGSSYNEQFF
J gene: TRBJ1-5; clone size: -; V gene: TRBV6-1; D gene: -; CDR3 DNA: TGTGCCAGCTCAAAACTACGGGGGGAGAGCAATCAGCCCCAGCATTTT; CDR3 protein: CASSKLRGESNQPQHF
J gene: TRBJ1-1; clone size: -; V gene: TRBV4-1; D gene: TRBD1; CDR3 DNA: TGCGCCAGCAGCCAAGAGACAGGGGCTAGGACTGAAGCTTTCTTT; CDR3 protein: CASSQETGARTEAFF
J gene: TRBJ1-2; clone size: -; V gene: TRBV29-1; D gene: TRBD1; CDR3 DNA: TGCAGCGTTGGGACAGGGGAGGACTATGGCTACACCTTC; CDR3 protein: CSVGTGEDYGYTF
J gene: TRBJ1-4; clone size: once; V gene: TRBV20-1; D gene: -; CDR3 DNA: TGCAGCGGGGATGGTAATGAAAAACTGTTTTTT; CDR3 protein: CSGDGNEKLFF
J gene: TRBJ1-2; clone size: few; V gene: TRBV5-1; D gene: -; CDR3 DNA: TGCGCCAGCAGTGTTCAGGCAGGGCCTTATGGCTACACCTTC; CDR3 protein: CASSVQAGPYGYTF
J gene: TRBJ1-1; clone size: -; V gene: TRBV19; D gene: -; CDR3 DNA: TGTGCCAGTAGTGCCCTACAGGGAAAGAACACTGAAGCTTTCTTT; CDR3 protein: CASSALQGKNTEAFF
J gene: TRBJ1-5; clone size: -; V gene: TRBV6-5; D gene: TRBD1; CDR3 DNA: TGTGCCAGCAGTAAAACGACAGGGAGCAATCAGCCCCAGCATTTT; CDR3 protein: CASSKTTGSNQPQHF
J gene: TRBJ2-7; clone size: -; V gene: TRBV19; D gene: TRBD1; CDR3 DNA: TGTGCCAGTAGTACCCCAGACAGGGATCGGGAGCAGTACTTC; CDR3 protein: CASSTPDRDREQYF
J gene: TRBJ2-7; clone size: -; V gene: TRBV19; D gene: -; CDR3 DNA: TGTGCCAGTACCCCTAGGGGCCTCTACGAGCAGTACTTC; CDR3 protein: CASTPRGLYEQYF
J gene: TRBJ2-7; clone size: -; V gene: TRBV29-1; D gene: -; CDR3 DNA: TGCAGCGCCAATAGGGGCCCCTCCGAGCAGTACTTC; CDR3 protein: CSANRGPSEQYF
J gene: TRBJ2-1; clone size: few; V gene: TRBV4-1; D gene: -; CDR3 DNA: TGCGCCAGCAGCCAAGTCCCAGCCTCCTACAATGAGCAGTTCTTC; CDR3 protein: CASSQVPASYNEQFF
J gene: TRBJ2-3; clone size: many; V gene: TRBV4-1; D gene: TRBD2; CDR3 DNA: TGCGCCAGCAGCCAAGTCCAGCGGGGGTCCGGAGATACGCAGTATTTT; CDR3 protein: CASSQVQRGSGDTQYF
J gene: TRBJ1-6; clone size: -; V gene: TRBV11-2; D gene: -; CDR3 DNA: TGTGCCAGCAGCTTAGGTTGGCAGGGGCATTCACCCCTCCACTTT; CDR3 protein: CASSLGWQGHSPLHF
J gene: TRBJ2-7; clone size: -; V gene: TRBV5-5; D gene: -; CDR3 DNA: TGTGCCAGCAGCAATGCCCGAGTCGTGCAGTACTTC; CDR3 protein: CASSNARVVQYF
J gene: TRBJ2-7; clone size: -; V gene: TRBV9; D gene: -; CDR3 DNA: TGTGCCAGCAGCGTAGCGGGCACCTACGAGCAGTACTTC; CDR3 protein: CASSVAGTYEQYF
J gene: TRBJ2-7; clone size: many; V gene: TRBV5-1; D gene: -; CDR3 DNA: TGCGCCAGCAGCTTGGGCCAGGGGATCCACGAGCAGTACTTC; CDR3 protein: CASSLGQGIHEQYF